The clone carrying this T cell receptor (beta chain) appeared once. The antigen is not known. The data were taken from a study of cytomegalovirus exposure and HLA in healthy donors. The CDR3 has 15 residues. Looked up from germline, CDR1 is MNHEY and CDR2 is SMNVEV (reference sequence). J was trimmed by 8 bases and V by 2 bases; bases with no gene match: 10. Unrecorded immune exposures were likely, despite nominal health at sampling. The PCR was carried out with 60 Vbeta primers and 13 Jbeta primers. The protocol was immunoSEQ multiplex PCR, while the TCRdb copy is restricted to in-frame clones and leaves out a portion. The sample has about 240,000 clones; about 77% are singletons. Points from the study as a whole: CMV antigen specificity was confirmed in vitro for a few CMV-associated chains.

V gene TRBV27 combines with J gene TRBJ1-2; 8 bases are a match to TRBD1. Sequencing was carried out using PBMCs. The sequence derives from a boy aged 5-17 years in good health and CMV-seronegative. The CDR3 region has the DNA TGTGCCAGCAGTTTAGGACAGGGCGGGGTAGGCGGCTACACCTTC. Translation gives CASSLGQGGVGGYTF.